This T cell receptor (beta chain) originates from a study of cytomegalovirus exposure and HLA in healthy donors (dated by TCRdb to 2015 to 2018). Turning to the overall study: According to an earlier analysis of 587 of the donors, 150 million to 200 million T cells yielded some 120 million unique TCR beta sequences and less than 300 Gb of sequence data. High-throughput TCR immunosequencing, statistical association of individual TCRs with disease status, and machine learning were combined to predict cytomegalovirus infection status. Besides the first cohort of around 670 subjects, a separate validation cohort made up of over a hundred different subjects was used. An earlier analysis of roughly 600 of the donors used high-throughput TCR beta sequencing to judge whether each TCR beta V gene segment behaved as functional or pseudogenic. The aim of the study was to test whether cataloging public T cell receptors could identify signatures of past pathogen exposure. HLA typing covered class I and class II loci at four-digit resolution. Roughly five DR-DQ haplotypes were handled as single units for association and clustering because linkage in the cohort was strong. An early release that covered 640 HLA-typed donors contained around 300 gigabases of sequencing data and tens of millions of unique TCR sequences. Donor age, sex, ethnicity and CMV serostatus were compiled alongside the repertoire data. A later genetic analysis used genome-wide SNP genotypes for about 60% of the roughly 670 donors, treating that subset as a discovery cohort. Rather than using new phenotypic data, the later analysis identified candidate immune exposures from TCR beta sequences and from how often those sequences occurred across donors. The number of typed donors differed by locus: about 620-630 for A, B, C, DRB1 and DQB1; 500 to 550 for DQA1; around 580 for DPA1; and roughly 470 for DPB1. Across some 400 genotyped donors of the cohort, an average of roughly 230,000 unique TCR beta nucleotide sequences per donor were sequenced, and 15% to 20% of those sequences were non-productive. Every repertoire in the discovery cohort had been generated on one and the same sequencing platform. Among the approximately 400 genotyped donors, 75% to 90% belonged to the genetic ancestry cluster associated with self-reported Caucasian donors. The study profiled the T cell repertoires of 500 to 800 subjects by immunosequencing and related them to cytomegalovirus serostatus. In a later analysis, previously published TCR beta repertoires from about 640 donors were re-analyzed and high-resolution HLA genotyping was added so that TCR occurrence patterns could be studied. General conclusions and limits of the study: The authors suggested that the approach could potentially be generalized to other disease states and immunological phenotypes. In a later genetic analysis, a missense DCLRE1C variant was associated with V-gene and J-gene trimming of TCR beta chains, and the association was replicated in an independent cohort. Linkage disequilibrium might explain the correlated functional status among segregating V segments, but an unknown experimental factor could not be excluded. In a later analysis, HLA-associated TCR beta chains were found to be more clonally expanded and to have lower generation probabilities than equally common non-associated chains. Some IMGT-functional V segments, including TRBV6-2 and TRBV6-3, could not be told apart with the 87-base-pair reads, so those segments were excluded. In vitro tests confirmed that a few of the cytomegalovirus-associated TCR beta chains recognize cytomegalovirus antigens. The classifier was reported to diagnose cytomegalovirus status with high specificity and sensitivity in both the original and validation cohorts. HLA typing was unavailable for some donors at each locus, so association tests used only the typed subset. In the study, 150 to 200 TCR beta chains were listed as associated with cytomegalovirus. A further reported finding was that TCR beta sequences accurately predicted the HLA-A and HLA-B alleles for most subjects in the first cohort. Across donors, most TCR sequences were observed very rarely, whereas some public TCRs were present in many individuals. The earlier analysis of a few hundred of the donors excluded seventeen rarely observed V segments, including chromosome 9 orphons, because counts were too low. In an earlier analysis of some 540 of the donors, most TCR beta V segments appeared in productive rearrangements about 87% or about 30% of the time, broadly matching IMGT annotations. A later genetic analysis reported fewer N-insertions in productive TCRs among donors in an Asian-associated ancestry cluster than the roughly 620-donor mean. The sequencing pipeline was judged likely to have produced a cluster of highly shared sequence variants as a technical artifact. In a later analysis, several top co-occurrence clusters were reported to appear linked to parvovirus B19, influenza, CMV and Epstein-Barr virus. Strong co-occurrence of HLA alleles, especially DR and DQ, made assigning TCR associations to individual alleles difficult. Roughly uniform sequencing depth across donors was assumed in presence/absence analyses, although this assumption may not hold. A later analysis found that TCR association rates varied across HLA loci, with DRB1 alleles showing the most associated TCRs and HLA-C alleles the fewest. According to a later analysis, most CMV-associated TCR beta chains appeared to be HLA-restricted, and the HLA associations seemed to be driven largely by CMV exposure. Specific HLA alleles were associated with 15,000 to 20,000 TCR beta sequences at a false discovery rate of 0.05 in a later analysis. This cohort had only TCR beta chains sequenced, and the lack of alpha or paired-chain data limited which features could be detected. Immune exposure information for the cohort was limited to CMV serostatus.

In total, approximately 690 healthy bone marrow donors made up the cohort. Cohort members were all nominally healthy when sampled, although unrecorded immune exposures were likely present. The donor was CMV seropositive and was included in the group of some 290 seropositive cohort members. A peripheral blood sample was provided by each donor, and peripheral blood mononuclear cells were used for TCR beta sequencing. The Qiagen DNeasy Blood Extraction Kit was used to extract genomic DNA from the blood cell samples. The CDR3 numbers 14 residues from cysteine through phenylalanine. Kept here is only the CDR3 DNA, which spans 42 bases and is read in frame from base 1. The germline V gene encodes CDR1 MNHNY and CDR2 SVGAGI (reference sequence). Deletion took 5 bases off V and 2 bases off J, with a span of 12 bases between the germline ends. Comments on this clone: The target of this receptor is not known. No quality values exist for individual bases; no much larger clone is one base distant.

The library was generated by the immunoSEQ multiplex PCR assay. For the multiplex PCR, a mixture combining 60 forward primers for TCR Vbeta segments and 13 reverse primers for TCR Jbeta segments was used. The CDR3 region of rearranged TCR beta genes was amplified from genomic DNA by a multiplex PCR assay. The amplified TCR beta libraries were sequenced on the Illumina HiSeq System as 87-base-pair reads. The original pipeline was this. Across the roughly 640 repertoires, a later analysis counted 60 million to 90 million unique TCR beta chains, roughly 11 million of which were shared by at least two donors. Raw reads were error-corrected and collapsed into unique sequences by a nearest-neighbor algorithm in which closely related sequences were merged to remove PCR and sequencing errors. CDR3 sequences were aligned to IMGT reference sequences to assign V, D and J gene segments. For a sequence to be retained, a match of at least six nucleotides to both a V gene segment and a J gene segment was required. Rearrangements were classified as productive when the CDR3 lacked stop codons and remained in frame with V and J, and all other rearrangements were classified as non-productive. Following IMGT convention, CDR3 was defined as the stretch from the second conserved V-encoded cysteine to the conserved J-encoded phenylalanine. Sequences without an unambiguous match to a single V gene segment were excluded from the earlier analysis of about 600 of the donors. An earlier analysis of approximately 590 of the donors classified V segments as functional when productive rearrangements were above 56.7% and as segregating when the standard deviation between donors was above 5%. A statistical classification framework was built for diagnosing cytomegalovirus status from the catalog of TCR beta chain sequences. V and J gene assignment, in a later analysis, came from comparing TCR nucleotide sequences with IMGT/GENE-DB human TR gene sequences. A later analysis assigned CDR3 sequences and most-parsimonious VDJ recombination scenarios with the TCRdist pipeline. In a later analysis, every TCR beta chain was defined by the combination of its CDR3 amino acid sequence and its V-gene family, and reads without a unique V-gene family were dropped. As a way to deal with suspected cross-contamination and a sequencing artifact, a later analysis dropped approximately 570 nucleotide sequences that were highly shared and had low generation probability. In a later analysis, a clonal expansion index for each public chain was calculated from normalized within-repertoire ranks of inferred template counts. In a later analysis, generation probabilities were computed with a VDJ recombination model fitted to out-of-frame rearrangements, and the resulting probabilities were checked against IGoR. Hypergeometric tests were used in a later analysis to score TCR-TCR, TCR-HLA and TCR-CMV co-occurrence, with a repertoire-size bias correction applied to the TCR pairs. In a later analysis, false discovery rates were estimated by permuting HLA or CMV assignments 20 times. In a later analysis, co-occurring TCRs were grouped using DBSCAN, with TCRdist sequence similarity added in when clustering inside HLA-allele-positive subsets. Repertoires with fewer than 30,000 or more than 120,000 public chains, plus five repertoires with anomalous nucleotide sharing, were excluded from co-occurrence clustering. Drawn from immuneACCESS, this table holds only the in-frame rearrangements with V and J called that TCRdb kept. Clones are partly lost; checked studies trace under half to an unresolved V gene and leave the rest unexplained. The V and J calls and clone size are taken from that table; D and trimming were inferred from the DNA. In all, the sample holds 150,000 or so clones, and roughly 80% of those were seen once. The leading ten clones occupy about 9.7% of the sample.

The rearrangement joined TRBV6-6 to TRBJ1-1; a confident D gene designation cannot be given. The clonotype comes from a man younger than 30 in good health and CMV-seropositive. Sequencing was done on a sample of PBMCs. The nucleotide sequence reads as follows: TGTGCCAGCAGTCCTTGGTCAGAAAACACTGAAGCTTTCTTT. It codes for CASSPWSENTEAFF.